The rows below give T cell receptor beta chains drawn from one sample of a study of graft-versus-host responses after intestinal transplantation. Method: immunoSEQ multiplex PCR; TCRdb's copy keeps in-frame clones and lacks some. The sample consists of about 90,000 clones, around 93% of them appearing once. No antigen has been assigned to these receptors. The source material was unstimulated CD8+ T cells sorted from spleen or lymph node cells, sampled before intestinal transplant. The source of these receptors is a human donor who received an intestinal transplant. CDR3s include the opening cysteine and the closing phenylalanine or tryptophan. Fields, in order: clone size, J gene, V gene, D gene, CDR3 DNA, CDR3 protein. The D gene is left open where the match is weak. Clone size is shown for a subset of rows, as once, few, many or a class of expanded clone.

>-|TRBJ2-5|TRBV13|TRBD2
TGTGCCAGCAGCGGGGGACTAGCGGGAGAGCAAGAGACCCAGTACTTC
CASSGGLAGEQETQYF
>-|TRBJ2-1|TRBV5-1|TRBD2
TGCGCCAGCAGCCTCGGCGGACTAGGGAATGAGCAGTTCTTC
CASSLGGLGNEQFF
>-|TRBJ2-7|TRBV6-1|-
TGTGCCAGCAGTGGGCCAGCAGGGTCAACCTACGAGCAGTACTTC
CASSGPAGSTYEQYF
>-|TRBJ1-1|TRBV7-9|TRBD1
TGTGCCAGCAGCTCCGGGACAGTCATGAACACTGAAGCTTTCTTT
CASSSGTVMNTEAFF
>-|TRBJ2-7|TRBV28|TRBD2
TGTGCCAGCAGCCGCCCGGGGAGGGTGACGGCCGTCTCCTACGAGCAGTACTTC
CASSRPGRVTAVSYEQYF
>-|TRBJ2-1|TRBV19|TRBD2
TGTGCCAGTAGTATAGTAGCGGGATACAATGAGCAGTTCTTC
CASSIVAGYNEQFF
>once|TRBJ1-2|TRBV9|-
TGTGCCAGCAGCGTAAACGGGGATTATGGCTACACCTTC
CASSVNGDYGYTF
>-|TRBJ2-7|TRBV6-5|-
TGTGCCAGCAGTTACGAGGGCTTTAACTCCTACGAGCAGTACTTC
CASSYEGFNSYEQYF
>-|TRBJ2-7|TRBV12-2|-
TGTGCAAGTCGCTTACCCCGGACAGGTGTCCGCGAGCAGTACTTC
CASRLPRTGVREQYF
>-|TRBJ2-2|TRBV14|TRBD2
TGTGCCAGCAGCCAGGCCTCTCCGACTAGCGATTCCACCGGGGAGCTGTTTTTT
CASSQASPTSDSTGELFF
>-|TRBJ2-1|TRBV7-9|TRBD2
TGTGCCAGCAGCTCCGGGGGGGTGGGGAATGAGCAGTTCTTC
CASSSGGVGNEQFF
>-|TRBJ2-1|TRBV19|-
TGTGCCAGTAGGTTGCAGGGACAACAGAATGAGCAGTTCTTC
CASRLQGQQNEQFF
>once|TRBJ2-1|TRBV7-9|-
TGTGCCAGCAGCTTAGGTGACAGCTACCCCAATGAGCAGTTCTTC
CASSLGDSYPNEQFF
>-|TRBJ1-6|TRBV19|TRBD1
TGTGCCAGTAGTGGACAGGGTTCAGTCCTCCACTTT
CASSGQGSVLHF
>-|TRBJ2-7|TRBV27|TRBD1
TGTGCCAGCCGGCCGGGCGGACAGGGGTCTTTCTCCTACGAGCAGTACTTC
CASRPGGQGSFSYEQYF
>-|TRBJ1-5|TRBV6-5|TRBD1
TGTGCCAGCAGCCTACAGACAGGGAACCAGCCCCAGCATTTT
CASSLQTGNQPQHF
>-|TRBJ2-1|TRBV6-5|TRBD1
TGTGCCAGTCGACAGGGCTTAGGCAATGAGCAGTTCTTC
CASRQGLGNEQFF
>-|TRBJ1-4|TRBV5-4|-
TGTGCCAGCAGCCTCATAGTCCAGGGTAATGAAAAACTGTTTTTT
CASSLIVQGNEKLFF
>-|TRBJ2-1|TRBV4-1|-
TGCGCCAGCAGCCAGGACAGTTACAATGAGCAGTTCTTC
CASSQDSYNEQFF
>-|TRBJ1-2|TRBV4-1|-
TGCGCCAGCAGCCAAAGGGCCTTGGCTGACAGGAAGAATAACTATGGCTACACCTTC
CASSQRALADRKNNYGYTF
>-|TRBJ2-2|TRBV4-3|TRBD2
TGCGCCAGCAGCCAAACCGGGAGGGCGCTTGGAACCGGGGAGCTGTTTTTT
CASSQTGRALGTGELFF
>-|TRBJ2-1|TRBV7-9|-
TGTGCCAGCAGGGAACAGGGAATCTACAATGAGCAGTTCTTC
CASREQGIYNEQFF
>-|TRBJ1-5|TRBV5-6|-
TGTGCCAGCAGCTCCTCCACAGGGCACTATAGCAATCAGCCCCAGCATTTT
CASSSSTGHYSNQPQHF